A selection of T cell receptor beta chains follows, all from one sample in a study of T cells after yellow fever vaccination. TCRdb itself ran the 5' RACE reads through MiXCR, one entry per CDR3 protein. The sample contains nearly 45,000 distinct CDR3 sequences, under 8% of which appear only once. This material consisted of CD8+ T cells not binding an NS4B(214-222) dextramer, sorted from PBMCs, taken 45 days after the yellow fever booster vaccination. The receptors derive from a man aged 30 to 39 who received the YFV17D yellow fever vaccine. CDR3s include the opening cysteine and the closing phenylalanine or tryptophan. D genes are given only for firm matches. Size is omitted from some rows. Given values are once, few, many or a class for expanded clones.

CASTPKGDYLLAAFF,TGTGCCAGCACCCCTAAGGGAGATTACCTACTGGCTGCTTTCTTT,TRBV2,TRBJ1-1,many,-
CASSRGQGADEAFF,TGTGCCAGCAGCAGAGGACAGGGGGCGGATGAAGCTTTCTTT,TRBV7-9,TRBJ1-1,-,TRBD1
CASSPRQETYGYTF,TGTGCCAGCAGTCCCCGACAGGAAACCTATGGCTACACCTTC,TRBV27,TRBJ1-2,many,-
CSVATSGSRFPHEQFF,TGCAGCGTGGCGACTAGCGGGAGCCGGTTTCCCCATGAGCAGTTCTTC,TRBV29-1,TRBJ2-1,many,TRBD2
CASSTRIGNEQFF,TGTGCCAGTAGTACTAGGATCGGCAATGAGCAGTTCTTC,TRBV19,TRBJ2-1,many,-
CASSLVASGSRTDTQYF,TGTGCCAGCAGCTTAGTGGCTAGCGGATCCCGCACAGATACGCAGTATTTT,TRBV7-9,TRBJ2-3,many,TRBD2
CASSLFPSTEAFF,TGTGCCAGCAGCTTATTTCCTAGCACTGAAGCTTTCTTT,TRBV5-4,TRBJ1-1,many,-
CASSPTGNYLYEQYF,TGTGCCAGCAGCCCGACAGGGAACTACCTTTACGAGCAGTACTTC,TRBV7-2,TRBJ2-7,many,TRBD1
CSARDLAGVIHEQFF,TGCAGTGCTAGAGACCTAGCGGGAGTTATCCATGAGCAGTTCTTC,TRBV20-1,TRBJ2-1,-,TRBD2
CASSEWLLGNQPQHF,TGTGCCAGCAGTGAATGGCTACTGGGCAATCAGCCCCAGCATTTT,TRBV2,TRBJ1-5,many,-
CASSQDFRDEAFF,TGCGCCAGCAGCCAAGATTTCAGGGATGAAGCTTTCTTT,TRBV4-3,TRBJ1-1,many,-